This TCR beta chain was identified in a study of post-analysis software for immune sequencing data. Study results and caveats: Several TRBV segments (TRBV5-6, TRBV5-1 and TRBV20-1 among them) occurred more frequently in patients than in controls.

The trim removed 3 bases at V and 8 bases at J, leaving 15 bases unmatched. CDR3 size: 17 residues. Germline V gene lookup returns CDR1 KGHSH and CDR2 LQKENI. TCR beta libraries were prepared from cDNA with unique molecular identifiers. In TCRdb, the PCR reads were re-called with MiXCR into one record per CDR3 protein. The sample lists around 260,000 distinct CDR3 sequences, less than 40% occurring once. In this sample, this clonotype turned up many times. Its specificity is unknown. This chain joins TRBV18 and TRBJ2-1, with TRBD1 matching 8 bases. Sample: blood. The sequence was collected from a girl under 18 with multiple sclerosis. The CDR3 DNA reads TGTGCCAGCTCACCCACCGGACAGGGAAGGGGCGGCGATGAGCAGTTCTTC. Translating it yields CASSPTGQGRGGDEQFF.